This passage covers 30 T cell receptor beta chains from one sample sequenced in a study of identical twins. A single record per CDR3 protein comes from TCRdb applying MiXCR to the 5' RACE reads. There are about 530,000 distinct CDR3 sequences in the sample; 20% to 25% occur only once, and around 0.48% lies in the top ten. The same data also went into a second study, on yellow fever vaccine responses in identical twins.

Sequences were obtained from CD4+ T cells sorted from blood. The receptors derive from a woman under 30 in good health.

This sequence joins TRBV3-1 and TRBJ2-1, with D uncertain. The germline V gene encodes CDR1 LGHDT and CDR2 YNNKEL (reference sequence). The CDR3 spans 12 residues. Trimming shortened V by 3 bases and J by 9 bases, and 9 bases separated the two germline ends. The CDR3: CASSQVWGEQFF. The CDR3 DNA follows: TGTGCCAGCAGCCAGGTCTGGGGTGAGCAGTTCTTC.

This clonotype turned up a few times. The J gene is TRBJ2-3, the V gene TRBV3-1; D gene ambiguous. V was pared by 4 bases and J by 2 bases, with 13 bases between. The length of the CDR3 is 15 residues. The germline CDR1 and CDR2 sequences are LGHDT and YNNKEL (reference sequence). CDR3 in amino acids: CASSLMGGLTDTQYF. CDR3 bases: TGTGCCAGCAGCCTTATGGGTGGCCTCACAGATACGCAGTATTTT.

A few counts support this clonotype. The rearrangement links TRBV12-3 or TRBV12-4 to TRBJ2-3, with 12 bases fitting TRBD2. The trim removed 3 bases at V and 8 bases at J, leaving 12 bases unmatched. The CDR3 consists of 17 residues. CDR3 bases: TGTGCCAGCAGTTTTGGGCTAGCGGGAGGGCCTGGTGGTACGCAGTATTTT. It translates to CASSFGLAGGPGGTQYF.

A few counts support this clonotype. The CDR3 DNA reads TGTGCCACCAGTGATTTGGGGGACAGACAAGAGACCCAGTACTTC. This gives the protein CATSDLGDRQETQYF. The rearrangement uses TRBV24-1 and TRBJ2-5; 7 bases align to TRBD1. Germline CDR1 reads KGHDR; CDR2 reads SFDVKD. The CDR3 totals 15 residues. Germline trimming cut 0 bases from V and 2 bases from J; bases unmatched to any gene: 2.

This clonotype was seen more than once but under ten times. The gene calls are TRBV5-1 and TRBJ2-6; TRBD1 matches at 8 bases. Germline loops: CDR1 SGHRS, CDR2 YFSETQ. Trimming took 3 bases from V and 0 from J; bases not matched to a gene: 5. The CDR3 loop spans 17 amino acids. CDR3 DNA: TGCGCCAGCAGCTGGGGGGACAGGAGCTCTGGGGCCAACGTCCTGACTTTC. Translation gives CASSWGDRSSGANVLTF. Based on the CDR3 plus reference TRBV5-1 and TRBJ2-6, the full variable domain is KAGVTQTPRYLIKTRGQQVTLSCSPISGHRSVSWYQQTPGQGLQFLFEYFSETQRNKGNFPGRFSGRQFSNSRSEMNVSTLELGDSALYLCASSWGDRSSGANVLTFGAGSRLTVL.

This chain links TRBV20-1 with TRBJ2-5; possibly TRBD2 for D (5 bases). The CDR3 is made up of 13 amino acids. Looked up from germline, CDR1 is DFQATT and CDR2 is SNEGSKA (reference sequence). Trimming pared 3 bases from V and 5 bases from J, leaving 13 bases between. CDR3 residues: CSASPSFGETQYF. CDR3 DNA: TGCAGTGCTAGTCCTAGCTTCGGGGAGACCCAGTACTTC.

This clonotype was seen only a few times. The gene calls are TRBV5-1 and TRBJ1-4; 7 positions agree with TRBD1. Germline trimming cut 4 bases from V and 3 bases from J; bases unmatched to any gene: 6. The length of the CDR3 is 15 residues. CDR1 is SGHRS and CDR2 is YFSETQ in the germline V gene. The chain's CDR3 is CASSATGTANEKLFF. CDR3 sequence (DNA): TGCGCCAGCAGCGCCACCGGGACAGCTAATGAAAAACTGTTTTTT.

CDR3 loop: CSVGMENYGYTF. CDR3 coding DNA: TGCAGCGTTGGTATGGAGAACTATGGCTACACCTTC. The chain uses TRBV29-1 and TRBJ1-2; D is uncertain. This CDR3 is built from 12 residues. The germline V and J ends were trimmed by 4 bases and 2 bases, with 8 bases remaining between them. CDR1 is SQVTM, CDR2 ANQGSEA, per germline.

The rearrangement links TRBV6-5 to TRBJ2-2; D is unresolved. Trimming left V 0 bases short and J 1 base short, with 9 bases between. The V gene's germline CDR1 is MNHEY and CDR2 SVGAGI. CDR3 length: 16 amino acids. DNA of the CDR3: TGTGCCAGCAGTTACTCGAGTGCTCTGAACACCGGGGAGCTGTTTTTT. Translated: CASSYSSALNTGELFF.

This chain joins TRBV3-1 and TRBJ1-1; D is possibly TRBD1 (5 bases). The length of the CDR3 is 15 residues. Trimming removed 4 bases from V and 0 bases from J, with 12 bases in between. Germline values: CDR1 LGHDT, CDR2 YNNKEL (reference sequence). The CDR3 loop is CASSPYGGLNTEAFF. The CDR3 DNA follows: TGTGCCAGCAGCCCTTACGGGGGGTTGAACACTGAAGCTTTCTTT.

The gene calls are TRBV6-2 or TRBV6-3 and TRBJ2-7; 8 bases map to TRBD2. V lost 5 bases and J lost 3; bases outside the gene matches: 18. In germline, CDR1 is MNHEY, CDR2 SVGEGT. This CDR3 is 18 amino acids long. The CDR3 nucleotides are TGTGCCAGCAGTCCTCATGCACGGAGAGCGGGAGAAGGCTACGAGCAGTACTTC. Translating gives CASSPHARRAGEGYEQYF.

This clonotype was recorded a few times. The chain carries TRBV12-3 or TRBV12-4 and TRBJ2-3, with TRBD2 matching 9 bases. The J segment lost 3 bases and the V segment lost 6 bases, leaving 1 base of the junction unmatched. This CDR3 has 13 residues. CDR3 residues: CASRREGTDTQYF. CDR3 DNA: TGTGCCAGCAGGCGGGAGGGGACAGATACGCAGTATTTT.

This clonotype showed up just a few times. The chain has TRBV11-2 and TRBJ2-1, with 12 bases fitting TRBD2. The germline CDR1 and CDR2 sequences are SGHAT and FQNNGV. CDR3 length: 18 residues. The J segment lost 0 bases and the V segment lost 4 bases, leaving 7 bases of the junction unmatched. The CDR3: CASSSGLAGPFSYNEQFF. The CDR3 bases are TGTGCCAGCAGCTCTGGACTAGCGGGACCCTTCTCCTACAATGAGCAGTTCTTC. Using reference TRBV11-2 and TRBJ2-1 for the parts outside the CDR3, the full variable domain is EAGVAQSPRYKIIEKRQSVAFWCNPISGHATLYWYQQILGQGPKLLIQFQNNGVVDDSQLPKDRFSAERLKGVDSTLKIQPAKLEDSAVYLCASSSGLAGPFSYNEQFFGPGTRLTVL.

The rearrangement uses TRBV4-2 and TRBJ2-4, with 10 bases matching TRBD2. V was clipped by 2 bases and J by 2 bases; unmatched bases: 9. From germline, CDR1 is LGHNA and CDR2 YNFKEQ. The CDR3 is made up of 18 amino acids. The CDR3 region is CASSQPSGRGGTKNIQYF. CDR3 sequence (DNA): TGTGCCAGCAGCCAACCCAGCGGGAGGGGGGGAACCAAAAACATTCAGTACTTC.

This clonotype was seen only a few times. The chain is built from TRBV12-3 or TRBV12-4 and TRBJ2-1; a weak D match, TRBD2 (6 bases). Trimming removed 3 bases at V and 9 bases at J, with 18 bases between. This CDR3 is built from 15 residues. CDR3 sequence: CASSLLGGGMSEQFF. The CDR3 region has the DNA TGTGCCAGCAGTTTGTTGGGAGGAGGAATGAGTGAGCAGTTCTTC.

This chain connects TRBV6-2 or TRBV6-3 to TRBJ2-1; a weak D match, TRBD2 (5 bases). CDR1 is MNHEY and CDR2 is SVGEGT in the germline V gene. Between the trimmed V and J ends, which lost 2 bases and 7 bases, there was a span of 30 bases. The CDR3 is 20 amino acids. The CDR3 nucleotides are TGTGCCAGCAGTTACGAGATCAAAGCGGTTTTCCGTACCTCGGTGAATGAGCAGTTCTTC. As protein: CASSYEIKAVFRTSVNEQFF.

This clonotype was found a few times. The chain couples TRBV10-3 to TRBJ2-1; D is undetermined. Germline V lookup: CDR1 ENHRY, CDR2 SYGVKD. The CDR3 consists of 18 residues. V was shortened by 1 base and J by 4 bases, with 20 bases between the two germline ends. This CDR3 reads CAISEFSEQSSRYNEQFF. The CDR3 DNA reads TGTGCCATCAGTGAGTTTTCCGAGCAAAGTTCCCGGTACAATGAGCAGTTCTTC.

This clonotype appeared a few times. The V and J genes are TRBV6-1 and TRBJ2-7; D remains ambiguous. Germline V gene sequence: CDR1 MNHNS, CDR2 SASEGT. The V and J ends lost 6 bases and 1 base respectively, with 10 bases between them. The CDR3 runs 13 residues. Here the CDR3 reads CASSRMGSYEQYV. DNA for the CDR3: TGTGCCAGCAGCCGAATGGGGTCCTACGAGCAGTACGTC.

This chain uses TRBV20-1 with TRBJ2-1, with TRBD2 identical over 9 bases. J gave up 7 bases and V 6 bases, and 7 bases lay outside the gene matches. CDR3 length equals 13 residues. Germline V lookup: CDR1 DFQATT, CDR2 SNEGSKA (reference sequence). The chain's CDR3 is CSALAGVRNEQFF. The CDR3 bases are TGCAGTGCGTTAGCGGGAGTGCGGAATGAGCAGTTCTTC.

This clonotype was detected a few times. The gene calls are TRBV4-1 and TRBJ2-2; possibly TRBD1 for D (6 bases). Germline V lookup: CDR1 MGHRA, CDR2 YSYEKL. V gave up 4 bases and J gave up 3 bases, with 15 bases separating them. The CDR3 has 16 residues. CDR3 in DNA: TGCGCCAGCAGCCGACACAGGGATAGGGACACCGGGGAGCTGTTTTTT. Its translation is CASSRHRDRDTGELFF.

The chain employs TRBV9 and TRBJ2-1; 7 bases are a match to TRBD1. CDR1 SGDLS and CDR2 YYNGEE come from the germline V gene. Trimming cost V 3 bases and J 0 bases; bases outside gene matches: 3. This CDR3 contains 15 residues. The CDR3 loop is CASSAGQSSYNEQFF. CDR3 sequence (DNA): TGTGCCAGCAGCGCGGGACAGAGCTCCTACAATGAGCAGTTCTTC.

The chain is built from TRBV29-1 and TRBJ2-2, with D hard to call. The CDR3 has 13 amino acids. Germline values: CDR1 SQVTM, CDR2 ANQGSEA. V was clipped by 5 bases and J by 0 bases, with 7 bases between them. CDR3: CSVITANTGELFF. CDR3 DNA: TGCAGCGTTATAACCGCGAACACCGGGGAGCTGTTTTTT.

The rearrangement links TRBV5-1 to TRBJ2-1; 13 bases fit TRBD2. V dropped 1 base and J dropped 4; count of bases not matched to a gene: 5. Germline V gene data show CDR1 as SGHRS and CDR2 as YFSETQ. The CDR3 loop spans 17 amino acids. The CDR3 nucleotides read TGCGCCAGCAGCTTGAGGACTAGCGGGAGTGGGTACAATGAGCAGTTCTTC. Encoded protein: CASSLRTSGSGYNEQFF.

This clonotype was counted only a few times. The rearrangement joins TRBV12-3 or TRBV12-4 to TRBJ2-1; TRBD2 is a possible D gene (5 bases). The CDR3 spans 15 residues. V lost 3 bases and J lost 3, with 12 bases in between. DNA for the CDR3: TGTGCCAGCAGTTTTGAGGGTATAGACTACAATGAGCAGTTCTTC. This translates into CASSFEGIDYNEQFF.

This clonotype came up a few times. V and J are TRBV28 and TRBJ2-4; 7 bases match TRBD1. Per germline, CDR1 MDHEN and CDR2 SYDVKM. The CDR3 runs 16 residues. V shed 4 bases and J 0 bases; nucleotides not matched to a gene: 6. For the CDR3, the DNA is TGTGCCAGCAGTTCCCGGGACAGCCTAGCCAAAAACATTCAGTACTTC. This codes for CASSSRDSLAKNIQYF.

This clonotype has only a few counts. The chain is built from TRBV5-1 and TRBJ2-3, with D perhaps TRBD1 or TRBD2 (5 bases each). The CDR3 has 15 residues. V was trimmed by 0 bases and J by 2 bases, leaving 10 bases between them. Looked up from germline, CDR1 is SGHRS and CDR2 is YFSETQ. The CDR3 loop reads CASSLAEGFTDTQYF. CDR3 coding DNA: TGCGCCAGCAGCTTGGCAGAGGGGTTCACAGATACGCAGTATTTT.

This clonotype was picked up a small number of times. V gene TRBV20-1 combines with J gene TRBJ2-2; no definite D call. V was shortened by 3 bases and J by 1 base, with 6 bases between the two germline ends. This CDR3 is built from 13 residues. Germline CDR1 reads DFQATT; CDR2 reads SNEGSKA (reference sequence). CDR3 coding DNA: TGCAGTGCTAGTTTTAGGAACACCGGGGAGCTGTTTTTT. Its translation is CSASFRNTGELFF.

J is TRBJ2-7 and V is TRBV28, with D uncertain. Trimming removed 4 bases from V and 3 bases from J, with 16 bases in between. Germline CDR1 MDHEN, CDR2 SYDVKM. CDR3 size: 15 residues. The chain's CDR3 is CASSSTLGLGYEQYV. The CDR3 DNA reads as TGTGCCAGCAGTTCAACTTTGGGGTTAGGCTACGAGCAGTACGTC.

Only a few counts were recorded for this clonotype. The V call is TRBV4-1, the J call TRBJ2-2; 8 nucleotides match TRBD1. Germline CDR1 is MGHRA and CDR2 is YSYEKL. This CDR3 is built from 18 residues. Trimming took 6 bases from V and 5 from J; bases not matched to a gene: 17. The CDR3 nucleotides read TGCGCCAGCAGATTTGGGGCGCAGACAGGGGCAGGAACCGGGGAGCTGTTTTTT. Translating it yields CASRFGAQTGAGTGELFF.

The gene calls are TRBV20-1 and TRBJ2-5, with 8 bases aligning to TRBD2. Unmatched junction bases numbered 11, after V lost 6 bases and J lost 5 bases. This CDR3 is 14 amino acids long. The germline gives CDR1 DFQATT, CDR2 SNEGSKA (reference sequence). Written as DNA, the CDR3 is TGCAGTGCCGCCGGGGGGGGCGCGGGGGAGACCCAGTACTTC. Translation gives CSAAGGGAGETQYF.